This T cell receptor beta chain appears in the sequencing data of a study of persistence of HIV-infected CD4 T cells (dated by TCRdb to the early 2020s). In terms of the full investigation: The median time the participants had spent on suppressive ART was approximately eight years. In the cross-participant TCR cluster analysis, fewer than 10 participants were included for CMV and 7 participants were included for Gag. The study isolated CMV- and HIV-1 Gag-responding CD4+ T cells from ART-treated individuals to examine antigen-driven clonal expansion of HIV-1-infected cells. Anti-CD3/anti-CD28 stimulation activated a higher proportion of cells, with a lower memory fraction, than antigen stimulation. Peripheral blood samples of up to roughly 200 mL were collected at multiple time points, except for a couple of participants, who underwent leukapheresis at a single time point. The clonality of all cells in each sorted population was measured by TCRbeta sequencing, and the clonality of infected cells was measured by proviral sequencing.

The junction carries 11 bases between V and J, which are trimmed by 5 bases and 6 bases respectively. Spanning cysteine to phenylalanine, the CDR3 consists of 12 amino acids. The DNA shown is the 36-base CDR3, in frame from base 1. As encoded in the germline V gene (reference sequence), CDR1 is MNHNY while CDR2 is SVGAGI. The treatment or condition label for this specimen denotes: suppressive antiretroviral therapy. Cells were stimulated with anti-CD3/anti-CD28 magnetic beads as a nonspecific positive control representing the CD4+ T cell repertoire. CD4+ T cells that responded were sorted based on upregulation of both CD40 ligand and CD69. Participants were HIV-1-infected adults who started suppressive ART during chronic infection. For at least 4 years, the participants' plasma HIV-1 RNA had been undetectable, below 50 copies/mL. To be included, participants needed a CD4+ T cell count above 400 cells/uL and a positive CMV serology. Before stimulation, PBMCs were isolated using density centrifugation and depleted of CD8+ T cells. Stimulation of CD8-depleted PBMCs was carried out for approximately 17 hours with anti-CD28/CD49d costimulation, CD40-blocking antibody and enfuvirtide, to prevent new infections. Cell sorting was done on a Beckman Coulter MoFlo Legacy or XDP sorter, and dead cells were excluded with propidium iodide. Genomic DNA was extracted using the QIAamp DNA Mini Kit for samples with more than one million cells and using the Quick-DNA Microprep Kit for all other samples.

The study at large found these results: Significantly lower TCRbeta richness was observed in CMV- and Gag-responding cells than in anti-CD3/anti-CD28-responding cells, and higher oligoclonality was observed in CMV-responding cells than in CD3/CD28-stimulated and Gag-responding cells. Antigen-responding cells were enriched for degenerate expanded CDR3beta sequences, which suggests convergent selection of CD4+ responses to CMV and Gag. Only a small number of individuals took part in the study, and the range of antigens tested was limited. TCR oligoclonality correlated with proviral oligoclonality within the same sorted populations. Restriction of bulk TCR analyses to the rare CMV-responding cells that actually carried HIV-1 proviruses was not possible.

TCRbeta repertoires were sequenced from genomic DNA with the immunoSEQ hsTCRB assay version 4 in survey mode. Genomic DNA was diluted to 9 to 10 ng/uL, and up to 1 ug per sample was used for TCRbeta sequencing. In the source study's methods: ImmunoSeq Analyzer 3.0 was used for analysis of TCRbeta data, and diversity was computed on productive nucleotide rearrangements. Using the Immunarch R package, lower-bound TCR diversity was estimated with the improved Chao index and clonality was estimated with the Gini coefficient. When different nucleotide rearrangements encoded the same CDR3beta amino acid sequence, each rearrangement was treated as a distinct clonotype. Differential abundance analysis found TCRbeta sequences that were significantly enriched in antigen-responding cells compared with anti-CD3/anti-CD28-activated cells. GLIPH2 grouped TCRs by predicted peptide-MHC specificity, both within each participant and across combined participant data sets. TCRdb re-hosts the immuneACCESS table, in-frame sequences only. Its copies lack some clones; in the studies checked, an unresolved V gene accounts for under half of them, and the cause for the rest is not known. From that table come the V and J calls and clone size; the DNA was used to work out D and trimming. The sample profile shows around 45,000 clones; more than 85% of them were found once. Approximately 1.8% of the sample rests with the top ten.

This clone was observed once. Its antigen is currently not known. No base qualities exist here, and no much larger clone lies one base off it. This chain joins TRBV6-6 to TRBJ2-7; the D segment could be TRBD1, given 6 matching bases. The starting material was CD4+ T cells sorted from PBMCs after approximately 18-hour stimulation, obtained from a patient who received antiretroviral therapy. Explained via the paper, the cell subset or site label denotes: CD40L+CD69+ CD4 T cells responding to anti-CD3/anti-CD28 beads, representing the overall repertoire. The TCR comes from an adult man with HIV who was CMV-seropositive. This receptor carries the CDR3 CASSRTDLEQYF. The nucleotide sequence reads TGTGCCAGCAGTAGGACAGATCTCGAGCAGTACTTC.